The clone carrying this TCR beta chain was detected a few times. Antigen specificity is unknown. Germline CDR1 is MNHNS and CDR2 is SASEGT. J lost 4 bases, V lost 2 bases, and 12 bases had no gene match. CDR3 length: 19 residues. DNA was extracted from unsorted cell suspensions stored frozen. This specimen comes from a study of immune cell composition in non-small cell lung cancer. Study findings and constraints: TIL tumour reactivity correlated with maximal tumour-associated clone frequency in adenocarcinoma. Lung adenocarcinomas had lower top 10 clone scores and clonality than squamous tumours.

Method: immunoSEQ multiplex PCR; TCRdb's copy keeps in-frame clones and lacks some. The sample holds over 4,500 clones; less than 85% are singletons and the top ten take around 10%. This chain uses TRBV6-1 with TRBJ2-5; 14 bases match TRBD2. Sequencing was carried out using lung tumor tissue. The sequence was obtained from a human donor with non-small cell lung cancer. CDR3 region: CASSEKVGTSGSWGETQYF. CDR3 bases: TGTGCCAGCAGTGAAAAGGTTGGGACTAGCGGGAGCTGGGGAGAGACCCAGTACTTC.